The next 27 T cell receptor beta chains were all read from a single sample in a study of blood T cell repertoires in COVID-19. TCRdb's copy holds only in-frame clones and misses some; the assay was immunoSEQ multiplex PCR. The table has 150,000 to 200,000 clones, about 86% seen once. The material sequenced was peripheral blood. Source of these receptors: a man in his forties or fifties with active or convalescent COVID-19.

V gene TRBV12-3 or TRBV12-4 combines with J gene TRBJ1-2; the D is unclear. This CDR3 contains 12 residues. Between the trimmed V and J ends, which lost 4 bases and 5 bases, there was a span of 8 bases. CDR3 sequence (DNA): TGTGCCAGCAGTTCCCTAGGTTATGGCTACACCTTC. As protein: CASSSLGYGYTF.

The gene calls are TRBV29-1 and TRBJ2-5; 10 bases align to TRBD1. Per germline, CDR1 SQVTM and CDR2 ANQGSEA. The CDR3 extends over 13 amino acids. J lost 1 base, V lost 7 bases, and 3 bases had no gene match. CDR3 loop: CSDRTGGQETQYF. The DNA for the CDR3 is TGCAGCGACCGGACAGGGGGCCAAGAGACCCAGTACTTC.

This chain connects TRBV7-6 to TRBJ2-7; D might be TRBD1 (5 bases). CDR3 size: 12 residues. Germline CDR1 is SGHVS and CDR2 is FNYEAQ. Trimming cost V 3 bases and J 3 bases, with 6 bases left between them. The CDR3 loop reads CASSFQGYEQYF. CDR3 coding DNA: TGTGCCAGCAGCTTTCAGGGCTACGAGCAGTACTTC.

The rearrangement joins TRBV7-7 to TRBJ2-6, with a possible D match to TRBD2 (5 bases). CDR3 length: 15 amino acids. V lost 1 base to trimming and J lost 4 bases, with 8 bases between them. From germline, CDR1 is SSHAT and CDR2 FNYEAQ (reference sequence). CDR3: CASSLDSGGANVLTF. The CDR3 DNA reads TGTGCCAGCAGCTTAGACAGCGGAGGGGCCAACGTCCTGACTTTC.

J is TRBJ2-5 and V is TRBV24-1, with a possible D match to TRBD2 (7 bases). This CDR3 comprises 16 residues. V lost 3 bases to trimming and J lost 4 bases, with 17 bases between them. The germline V gene has CDR1 KGHDR and CDR2 SFDVKD. As DNA, the CDR3 is TGTGCCACCAGTGATCCCGGGACACGGGGGGTAGAGACCCAGTACTTC. It codes for CATSDPGTRGVETQYF.

V usage is TRBV5-4 and J usage is TRBJ2-3; 8 bases fit TRBD1. This CDR3 has 15 amino acids. Trimming at V came to 3 bases and at J to 5 bases, leaving 8 bases not matched to a gene. CDR1 SGHNT and CDR2 YYREEE come from the germline V gene (reference sequence). The CDR3 sequence: CASSWEDRAKDTQYF. For the CDR3, the DNA is TGTGCCAGCAGCTGGGAGGACAGGGCGAAAGATACGCAGTATTTT. Combining the CDR3 with reference TRBV5-4 and TRBJ2-3 gives the whole variable domain ETGVTQSPTHLIKTRGQQVTLRCSSQSGHNTVSWYQQALGQGPQFIFQYYREEENGRGNFPPRFSGLQFPNYSSELNVNALELDDSALYLCASSWEDRAKDTQYFGPGTRLTVL.

The rearrangement uses TRBV10-1 and TRBJ2-3; TRBD2 matches 8 bases. The CDR3 is made up of 13 amino acids. The V gene end was trimmed by 6 bases and the J gene end by 5 bases; junction bases not matched to a gene: 4. CDR1 is WNHNN and CDR2 is SYGVQD in the germline V gene (reference sequence). CDR3 sequence (DNA): TGCGCCAGCAGAGCGGGAGTCGGAGATACGCAGTATTTT. Translating gives CASRAGVGDTQYF.

The chain couples TRBV7-3 to TRBJ1-2; TRBD1 matches at 11 bases. The CDR3 is 15 residues long. V shed 5 bases and J 4 bases; nucleotides not matched to a gene: 6. Looked up from germline, CDR1 is SGHTA and CDR2 is FQGTGA. CDR3 protein: CASSPGTGGGYGYTF. The CDR3 nucleotides are TGTGCCAGCAGCCCTGGGACAGGGGGTGGCTATGGCTACACCTTC.

The chain is built from TRBV3-1 (or the pseudogene TRBV3-2) and TRBJ2-5; D might be TRBD2 (5 bases). CDR3 size: 14 residues. Germline CDR1 and CDR2: LGHDT and YNNKEL (reference sequence). The ends were cut back, 1 base at V and 9 bases at J, with 15 bases in the middle. This chain's CDR3 is CASSQAGRAGAQYF. The CDR3 bases are TGTGCCAGCAGCCAAGCAGGACGGGCCGGGGCCCAGTACTTC.

The rearrangement uses TRBV12-3 or TRBV12-4 and TRBJ1-5; D is unclear. V was cut by 3 bases and J by 7 bases, with 10 bases left in between. The CDR3 spans 13 residues. CDR3 sequence reads: CASSFTLGQPQHF. The CDR3 DNA follows: TGTGCCAGCAGTTTTACGTTGGGCCAGCCCCAGCATTTT.

J is TRBJ1-1 and V is TRBV18; possible D gene TRBD1, 5 bases. Germline V gives CDR1 KGHSH, CDR2 LQKENI. The CDR3 totals 16 residues. V lost 6 bases and J lost 5, with 22 bases in between. CDR3 bases: TGTGCCAGCTCCCCCCCGGGGCGGGAGTGGACAACTGAAGCTTTCTTT. Protein: CASSPPGREWTTEAFF.

The V call is TRBV18, the J call TRBJ1-5; unclear D gene. This CDR3 has 14 amino acids. V was cut by 2 bases and J by 0 bases, with 5 bases left in between. The germline V gene has CDR1 KGHSH and CDR2 LQKENI. The CDR3 region has the DNA TGTGCCAGCTCACCAAGCGGTAGCAATCAGCCCCAGCATTTT. Protein product: CASSPSGSNQPQHF.

The CDR3 reads CASSLGTGTNAKNIQYF. DNA of the CDR3: TGCGCCAGCAGCTTGGGCACAGGGACGAACGCCAAAAACATTCAGTACTTC. The chain links TRBV5-1 to TRBJ2-4, with D possibly being TRBD1 (6 bases). V lost 0 bases, J lost 1 base, and 14 bases lay in between. This CDR3 spans 17 amino acids. Looked up from germline, CDR1 is SGHRS and CDR2 is YFSETQ. Using reference TRBV5-1 and TRBJ2-4 for the parts outside the CDR3, the full variable domain is KAGVTQTPRYLIKTRGQQVTLSCSPISGHRSVSWYQQTPGQGLQFLFEYFSETQRNKGNFPGRFSGRQFSNSRSEMNVSTLELGDSALYLCASSLGTGTNAKNIQYFGAGTRLSVL.

The gene calls are TRBV15 and TRBJ2-1; 11 bases match TRBD2. The CDR3 totals 17 residues. Per the germline V gene, CDR1 is LNHNV and CDR2 is YYDKDF (reference sequence). J gave up 8 bases and V 3 bases, and 12 bases lay outside the gene matches. The CDR3 DNA sequence: TGTGCCACCAGCAGGGGGTGGGTAGCGGGAGGGGGCGATGAGCAGTTCTTC. Its protein is CATSRGWVAGGGDEQFF. Complete variable domain (other parts from reference TRBV15 and TRBJ2-1): DAMVIQNPRYQVTQFGKPVTLSCSQTLNHNVMYWYQQKSSQAPKLLFHYYDKDFNNEADTPDNFQSRRPNTSFCFLDIRSPGLGDTAMYLCATSRGWVAGGGDEQFFGPGTRLTVL.

The rearrangement uses TRBV28 and TRBJ1-5; unclear D gene. In germline, CDR1 is MDHEN, CDR2 SYDVKM. The CDR3 totals 13 residues. V lost 5 bases and J lost 4, with 9 bases in between. CDR3 DNA: TGTGCCAGCAGTCCTGAGCGGAATCAGCCCCAGCATTTT. Its translation: CASSPERNQPQHF.

This chain links TRBV18 with TRBJ1-5; D perhaps matches TRBD1 (5 bases). Trimming stripped 3 bases from V and 5 bases from J, with 20 bases between. Germline lookup yields CDR1 KGHSH and CDR2 LQKENI. The CDR3 is 17 residues long. CDR3 sequence (DNA): TGTGCCAGCTCACCGAGGGACGAGGGGAGGGCCGATCAGCCCCAGCATTTT. Its translation is CASSPRDEGRADQPQHF. Complete variable domain (other parts from reference TRBV18 and TRBJ1-5): NAGVMQNPRHLVRRRGQEARLRCSPMKGHSHVYWYRQLPEEGLKFMVYLQKENIIDESGMPKERFSAEFPKEGPSILRIQQVVRGDSAAYFCASSPRDEGRADQPQHFGDGTRLSIL.

The rearrangement uses TRBV24-1 and TRBJ1-2; D might be TRBD1 (5 bases). Germline loops: CDR1 KGHDR, CDR2 SFDVKD. Trimming shortened V by 1 base and J by 1 base, and 6 bases separated the two germline ends. The CDR3 spans 14 residues. The CDR3 sequence: CATSDFDSNYGYTF. The CDR3 DNA reads TGTGCCACCAGTGATTTCGACAGTAACTATGGCTACACCTTC.

V gene TRBV6-2 or TRBV6-3 combines with J gene TRBJ1-2; weak D call: TRBD1 (5 bases). The V end lost 5 bases, the J end lost 3 bases, and 13 bases lay between the germline ends. This CDR3 has 14 residues. Germline values: CDR1 MNHEY, CDR2 SVGEGT. CDR3 region: CASSTLTAYYGYTF. In DNA form, the CDR3 reads TGTGCCAGCAGTACCCTGACAGCTTACTATGGCTACACCTTC.

This chain uses TRBV30 with TRBJ1-1, with no clear D. This CDR3 is 13 amino acids long. CDR1 is GTSNPN, CDR2 SVGIG, per germline (reference sequence). The V end was cut by 0 bases, the J end by 0 bases, with 5 bases between. The DNA of the CDR3 is TGTGCCTGGAGTGTCCCGTTGAACACTGAAGCTTTCTTT. It encodes CAWSVPLNTEAFF.

This clone has only one observation. V usage is TRBV25-1 and J usage is TRBJ2-1; 9 positions agree with TRBD2. The CDR3 totals 14 residues. The V gene end was trimmed by 1 base and the J gene end by 16 bases; junction bases not matched to a gene: 11. The germline CDR1 and CDR2 sequences are MGHDK and SYGVNS. CDR3 nucleotide sequence: TGTGCCAGCAGTGAATCGGTACTAGCGGGCTCCCTTTTCTTC. Its protein is CASSESVLAGSLFF.

This clone was counted a few times. This chain uses TRBV2 with TRBJ1-5, with D possibly TRBD1 on 5 matching bases. Germline assignment: CDR1 SNHLY and CDR2 FYNNEI. V was pared by 4 bases and J by 5 bases, with 6 bases between. This CDR3 is 12 amino acids long. As DNA, the CDR3 is TGTGCCAGCAGTGCACAGGATCAGCCCCAGCATTTT. Protein: CASSAQDQPQHF.

V and J are TRBV7-2 and TRBJ2-2, with D perhaps TRBD2 (6 bases). V gave up 5 bases and J gave up 6 bases, with 16 bases separating them. This CDR3 region has 15 residues. Germline CDR1 and CDR2: SGHTA and FQGNSA. This chain's CDR3 is CASSHDRGSAGELFF. The DNA of the CDR3 is TGTGCCAGCAGCCACGACCGGGGGTCGGCCGGGGAGCTGTTTTTT.

The V and J genes are TRBV2 and TRBJ1-1, with D possibly matching TRBD1 (6 bases). Germline V CDR1 and CDR2: SNHLY, FYNNEI. The CDR3 has 14 amino acids. Trimming cost V 3 bases and J 7 bases, with 15 bases left between them. CDR3 residues: CASSETPGAGEAFF. The CDR3 DNA reads as TGTGCCAGCAGTGAGACCCCAGGGGCGGGTGAAGCTTTCTTT.

This sequence joins TRBV12-3 or TRBV12-4 and TRBJ1-1; 7 bases map to TRBD1. The CDR3 runs 13 residues. After removal of 5 bases from V and 1 base from J, the junction contained 1 base not matched to a gene. The chain's CDR3 is CASSRTGNTEAFF. Written as DNA, the CDR3 is TGTGCCAGCAGTAGGACAGGGAACACTGAAGCTTTCTTT.

The rearrangement joins TRBV2 to TRBJ1-2; D is uncertain. The CDR3 is made up of 12 amino acids. The germline V gene has CDR1 SNHLY and CDR2 FYNNEI. V lost 4 bases, J lost 7 bases, and 10 bases lay in between. DNA for the CDR3: TGTGCCAGCAGTGGGCCTTCAGGTGGCTACACCTTC. It is translated as CASSGPSGGYTF.

The V and J genes are TRBV27 and TRBJ2-2, with D tentatively TRBD1 (6 bases). The CDR3 is 15 residues long. V lost 3 bases and J lost 7, with 15 bases in between. CDR1 is MNHEY, CDR2 SMNVEV, per germline (reference sequence). The CDR3 is CASSLVAGVGGELFF. In nucleotides, the CDR3 is TGTGCCAGCAGTTTGGTGGCAGGGGTTGGCGGGGAGCTGTTTTTT.

The chain joins TRBV12-5 to TRBJ2-3; a possible D gene is TRBD2 (6 bases). The germline V gene encodes CDR1 LGHNT and CDR2 FRNRAP. Trimming shortened V by 9 bases and J by 1 base, and 14 bases separated the two germline ends. The length of the CDR3 is 14 residues. CDR3 sequence reads: CASRPPGGTDTQYF. In nucleotides, the CDR3 is TGTGCTAGCCGACCCCCGGGAGGCACAGATACGCAGTATTTT.